These 14 T cell receptor beta chains share one sample of origin, sequenced in a study of beta chain features in type 1 diabetes (dated by TCRdb to between 2018 and 2020). What the research found in general, with its limitations: A moderate but significant shortening of TCRB CDR3 length was observed in type 1 diabetes patients in all four CD4+ subsets.

Receptors were amplified or captured by the immunoSEQ multiplex PCR assay. The entire isolated RNA was reverse transcribed using the High Capacity cDNA Reverse Transcription Kit, and thus expressed TCRB transcripts were sequenced. Sourced from immuneACCESS, this table was stored by TCRdb with only in-frame sequences that have V and J called. A share of the clones is absent; for the studies checked, an unresolved V gene accounts for under half, and the remainder has no known explanation. This sample is represented by hundreds of thousands of clones; around an eighth of them were singletons. The top ten constitute approximately 0.043% of the sample. Their antigen targets remain unknown. The sample taken for sequencing was naive CD4+ T cells from blood. The intended sense of this specimen's cell subset or site label: true naive CD4+ T cells. All receptors derive from a man aged 18 to 30 with type 1 diabetes.

This clone was seen a few times. V and J are TRBV5-1 and TRBJ1-2, with a weak D call TRBD1 (5 bases). Trimming cost V 0 bases and J 6 bases, with 12 bases left between them. The germline V gene encodes CDR1 SGHRS and CDR2 YFSETQ. This CDR3 has 14 residues. CDR3 coding DNA: TGCGCCAGCAGCTTGGTGGACATCAGTGATGGCTACACCTTC. Protein: CASSLVDISDGYTF.

This clone was recorded a few times. The chain uses TRBV30 and TRBJ2-1; 8 bases line up with TRBD2. The J segment lost 3 bases and the V segment lost 2 bases, leaving 12 bases of the junction unmatched. Germline V CDR1 and CDR2: GTSNPN, SVGIG (reference sequence). This CDR3 is built from 17 residues. Here the CDR3 DNA reads TGTGCCTGGAGTCCTCCCCGGGGGGGGAGCTACTACAATGAGCAGTTCTTC. It yields the protein CAWSPPRGGSYYNEQFF. Full variable domain (outside the CDR3, taken from reference TRBV30 and TRBJ2-1): SQTIHQWPATLVQPVGSPLSLECTVEGTSNPNLYWYRQAAGRGLQLLFYSVGIGQISSEVPQNLSASRPQDRQFILSSKKLLLSDSGFYLCAWSPPRGGSYYNEQFFGPGTRLTVL.

The chain links TRBV11-2 to TRBJ2-1, with D maybe TRBD1 (5 bases). CDR1 and CDR2 from the germline V gene are SGHAT and FQNNGV. The V end lost 1 base, the J end lost 7 bases, and 8 bases lay between the germline ends. The length of the CDR3 is 13 residues. The CDR3, as DNA: TGTGCCAGCAGCTTAGTCAGGGTGAATGAGCAGTTCTTC. The encoded protein is CASSLVRVNEQFF. Looking up the rest from reference TRBV11-2 and TRBJ2-1 gives the full variable domain: EAGVAQSPRYKIIEKRQSVAFWCNPISGHATLYWYQQILGQGPKLLIQFQNNGVVDDSQLPKDRFSAERLKGVDSTLKIQPAKLEDSAVYLCASSLVRVNEQFFGPGTRLTVL.

This rearrangement joins TRBV19 to TRBJ1-5; D unresolved. Germline V gene sequence: CDR1 LNHDA, CDR2 SQIVND (reference sequence). The V end was cut by 3 bases, the J end by 7 bases, with 13 bases between. The CDR3 loop spans 14 amino acids. The CDR3 protein is CASSIRADYQPQHF. CDR3 nucleotides: TGTGCCAGTAGTATCCGGGCAGACTACCAGCCCCAGCATTTT.

The CDR3 bases are TGCGCCAGCAGCATGGACGGATCCCAAGAGACCCAGTACTTC. Amino acid sequence: CASSMDGSQETQYF. This chain uses TRBV5-1 with TRBJ2-5; no firm D call. Trimming stripped 4 bases from V and 1 base from J, with 11 bases between. CDR3 length equals 14 residues. The germline gives CDR1 SGHRS, CDR2 YFSETQ. Drawing the rest from reference TRBV5-1 and TRBJ2-5, the complete variable domain is KAGVTQTPRYLIKTRGQQVTLSCSPISGHRSVSWYQQTPGQGLQFLFEYFSETQRNKGNFPGRFSGRQFSNSRSEMNVSTLELGDSALYLCASSMDGSQETQYFGPGTRLLVL.

There are a few counts of this clone. The chain is built from TRBV9 and TRBJ1-2; 8 bases match TRBD1. CDR1 and CDR2 from the germline V gene are SGDLS and YYNGEE. V lost 2 bases and J lost 6; bases outside the gene matches: 3. The CDR3 consists of 13 residues. Here the CDR3 DNA reads TGTGCCAGCAGCGTGACAGGGGACGATGGCTACACCTTC. This encodes CASSVTGDDGYTF. The whole variable domain, filled in from reference TRBV9 and TRBJ1-2, reads DSGVTQTPKHLITATGQRVTLRCSPRSGDLSVYWYQQSLDQGLQFLIQYYNGEERAKGNILERFSAQQFPDLHSELNLSSLELGDSALYFCASSVTGDDGYTFGSGTRLTVV.

V is TRBV5-1 and J is TRBJ2-5; D possibly corresponds to TRBD1 (5 bases). V lost 1 base, J lost 1 base, and 11 bases lay in between. This CDR3 spans 15 amino acids. CDR1 and CDR2 (germline): SGHRS, YFSETQ. This CDR3 reads CASSLQGQGQETQYF. The CDR3 DNA is TGCGCCAGCAGCTTGCAAGGTCAGGGCCAAGAGACCCAGTACTTC.

This clone showed up just a few times. V gene TRBV29-1 combines with J gene TRBJ2-3; D unresolved. The V gene lost 2 bases and the J gene lost 1 base, with 10 bases spanning the gap. This CDR3 is built from 14 residues. Germline lookup yields CDR1 SQVTM and CDR2 ANQGSEA. The DNA of the CDR3 is TGCAGCGTTGAATCCGGCGGTCGCACAGATACGCAGTATTTT. Residues: CSVESGGRTDTQYF.

Concerning this clone: The same CDR3 also results from other DNA sequences found in this sample. The rearrangement uses TRBV9 and TRBJ2-7; no clear D. The CDR3 extends over 13 amino acids. Trimming pared 0 bases from V and 0 bases from J, leaving 4 bases between. Germline assignment: CDR1 SGDLS and CDR2 YYNGEE. The CDR3 protein is CASSVGNSYEQYF. The CDR3 DNA reads TGTGCCAGCAGCGTAGGGAACTCCTACGAGCAGTACTTC. Drawing the rest from reference TRBV9 and TRBJ2-7, the complete variable domain is DSGVTQTPKHLITATGQRVTLRCSPRSGDLSVYWYQQSLDQGLQFLIQYYNGEERAKGNILERFSAQQFPDLHSELNLSSLELGDSALYFCASSVGNSYEQYFGPGTRLTVT.

The rearrangement joins TRBV9 to TRBJ1-2; 7 bases fit TRBD1. V lost 2 bases and J lost 0; bases outside the gene matches: 16. The CDR3 spans 19 residues. Germline CDR1 and CDR2: SGDLS and YYNGEE. The CDR3 spells CASSVAGTESREANYGYTF. The CDR3 DNA is TGTGCCAGCAGCGTGGCGGGGACAGAGTCCCGAGAGGCTAACTATGGCTACACCTTC. Full variable domain (rest looked up from reference TRBV9 and TRBJ1-2): DSGVTQTPKHLITATGQRVTLRCSPRSGDLSVYWYQQSLDQGLQFLIQYYNGEERAKGNILERFSAQQFPDLHSELNLSSLELGDSALYFCASSVAGTESREANYGYTFGSGTRLTVV.

The chain has TRBV7-9 and TRBJ2-7, with 7 bases that match TRBD1. Germline V lookup: CDR1 SEHNR, CDR2 FQNEAQ (reference sequence). This CDR3 is 12 amino acids long. J lost 4 bases, V lost 5 bases, and 2 bases had no gene match. CDR3: CASSQTGYEQYF. The CDR3 DNA reads as TGTGCCAGCAGCCAGACAGGGTACGAGCAGTACTTC.

This clone was observed a few times. Other DNA sequences of this sample code for an identical CDR3. The V gene is TRBV2, the J gene TRBJ2-7; the D gene is possibly TRBD1 (8 bases). The length of the CDR3 is 13 residues. Germline V gives CDR1 SNHLY, CDR2 FYNNEI. V gave up 6 bases and J gave up 4 bases, with 13 bases separating them. The CDR3, as DNA: TGTGCCAGCAGCGGACAGGGAGGGTACGAGCAGTACTTC. Translation gives CASSGQGGYEQYF.

The V call is TRBV4-2, the J call TRBJ1-2; D not certain. Per germline, CDR1 LGHNA and CDR2 YNFKEQ. This CDR3 region has 15 residues. Trimming left V 1 base short and J 4 bases short, with 13 bases between. The CDR3 sequence is CASSQGLTNSYGYTF. As DNA, the CDR3 is TGTGCCAGCAGCCAAGGATTGACAAATTCCTATGGCTACACCTTC.

In its sample, this clone was seen a few times. The chain joins TRBV15 to TRBJ2-2, with TRBD2 identical over 9 bases. CDR3 length equals 15 residues. The V segment lost 3 bases and the J segment 2 bases; nucleotides outside the gene matches: 1. The germline gives CDR1 LNHNV, CDR2 YYDKDF (reference sequence). CDR3 protein: CATSRTSGNTGELFF. In nucleotides, the CDR3 is TGTGCCACCAGCAGGACTAGCGGAAACACCGGGGAGCTGTTTTTT.